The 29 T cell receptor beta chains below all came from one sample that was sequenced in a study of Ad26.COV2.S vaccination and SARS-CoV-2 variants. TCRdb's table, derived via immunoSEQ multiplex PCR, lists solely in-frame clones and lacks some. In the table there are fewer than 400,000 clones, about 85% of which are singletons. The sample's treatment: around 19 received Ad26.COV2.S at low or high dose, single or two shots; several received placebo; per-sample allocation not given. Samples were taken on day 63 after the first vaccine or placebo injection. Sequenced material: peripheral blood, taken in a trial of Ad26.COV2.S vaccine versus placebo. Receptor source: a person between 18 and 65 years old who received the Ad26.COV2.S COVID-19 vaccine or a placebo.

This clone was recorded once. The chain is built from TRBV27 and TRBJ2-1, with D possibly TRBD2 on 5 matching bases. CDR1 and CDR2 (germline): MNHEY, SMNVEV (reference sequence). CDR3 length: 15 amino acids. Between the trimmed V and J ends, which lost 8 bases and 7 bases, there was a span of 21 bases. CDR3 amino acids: CASGSWQDTRNEQFF. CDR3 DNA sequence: TGTGCCAGCGGAAGTTGGCAGGATACTAGAAATGAGCAGTTCTTC.

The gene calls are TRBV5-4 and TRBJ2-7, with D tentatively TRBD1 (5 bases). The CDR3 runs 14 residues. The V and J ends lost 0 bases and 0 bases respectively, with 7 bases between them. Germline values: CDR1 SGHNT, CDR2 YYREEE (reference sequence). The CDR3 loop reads CASSLDRLSYEQYF. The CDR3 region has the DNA TGTGCCAGCAGCTTGGACAGGCTCTCCTACGAGCAGTACTTC. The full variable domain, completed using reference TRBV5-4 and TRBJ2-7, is ETGVTQSPTHLIKTRGQQVTLRCSSQSGHNTVSWYQQALGQGPQFIFQYYREEENGRGNFPPRFSGLQFPNYSSELNVNALELDDSALYLCASSLDRLSYEQYFGPGTRLTVT.

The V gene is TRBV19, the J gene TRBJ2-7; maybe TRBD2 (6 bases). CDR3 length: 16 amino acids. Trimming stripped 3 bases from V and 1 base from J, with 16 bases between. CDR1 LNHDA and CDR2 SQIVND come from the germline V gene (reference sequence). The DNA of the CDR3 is TGTGCCAGTAGTATTGGGATTGGCGGGGAGTCCTACGAGCAGTACTTC. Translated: CASSIGIGGESYEQYF.

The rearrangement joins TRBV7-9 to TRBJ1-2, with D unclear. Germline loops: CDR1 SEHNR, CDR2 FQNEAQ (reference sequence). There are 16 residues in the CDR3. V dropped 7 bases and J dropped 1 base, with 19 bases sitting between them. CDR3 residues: CASIIQDATFNYGYTF. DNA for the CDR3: TGTGCCAGCATCATTCAGGACGCGACGTTTAACTATGGCTACACCTTC.

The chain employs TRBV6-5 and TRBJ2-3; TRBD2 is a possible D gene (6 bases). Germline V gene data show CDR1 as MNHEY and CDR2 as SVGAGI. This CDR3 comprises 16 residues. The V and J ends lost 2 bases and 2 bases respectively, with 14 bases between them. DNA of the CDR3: TGTGCCAGCAGTTACCGGGGGTCCCCCGACACAGATACGCAGTATTTT. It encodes CASSYRGSPDTDTQYF.

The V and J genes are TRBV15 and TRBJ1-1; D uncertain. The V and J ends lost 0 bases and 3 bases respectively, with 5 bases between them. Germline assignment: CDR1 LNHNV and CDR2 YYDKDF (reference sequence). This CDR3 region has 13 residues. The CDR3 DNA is TGTGCCACCAGCAGAGATTACGACACTGAAGCTTTCTTT. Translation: CATSRDYDTEAFF.

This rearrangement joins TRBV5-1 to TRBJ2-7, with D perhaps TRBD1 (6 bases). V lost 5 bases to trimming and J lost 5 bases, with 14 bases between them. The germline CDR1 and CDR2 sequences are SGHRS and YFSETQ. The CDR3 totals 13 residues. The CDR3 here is CASRPTGLDEQYF. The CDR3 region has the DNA TGCGCCAGCAGGCCGACAGGTCTCGACGAGCAGTACTTC.

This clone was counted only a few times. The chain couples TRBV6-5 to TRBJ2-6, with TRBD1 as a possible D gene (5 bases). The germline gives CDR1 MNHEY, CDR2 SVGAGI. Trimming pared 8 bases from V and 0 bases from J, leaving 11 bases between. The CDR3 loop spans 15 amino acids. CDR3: CASSGANSGANVLTF. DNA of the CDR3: TGTGCCAGCTCTGGGGCGAACTCTGGGGCCAACGTCCTGACTTTC.

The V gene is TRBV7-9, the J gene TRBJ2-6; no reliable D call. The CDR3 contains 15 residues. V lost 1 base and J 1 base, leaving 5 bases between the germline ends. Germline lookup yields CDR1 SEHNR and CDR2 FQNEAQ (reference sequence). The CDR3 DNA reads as TGTGCCAGCAGCTTAGGAGGATCTGGGGCCAACGTCCTGACTTTC. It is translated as CASSLGGSGANVLTF. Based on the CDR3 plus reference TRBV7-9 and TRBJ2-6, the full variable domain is DTGVSQNPRHKITKRGQNVTFRCDPISEHNRLYWYRQTLGQGPEFLTYFQNEAQLEKSRLLSDRFSAERPKGSFSTLEIQRTEQGDSAMYLCASSLGGSGANVLTFGAGSRLTVL.

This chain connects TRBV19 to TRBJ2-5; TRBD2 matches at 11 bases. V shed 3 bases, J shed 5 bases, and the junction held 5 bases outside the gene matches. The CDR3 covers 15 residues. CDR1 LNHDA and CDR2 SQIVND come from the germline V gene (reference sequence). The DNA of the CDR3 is TGTGCCAGTAGTATCACTAGCGGGGGTCTGGAGACCCAGTACTTC. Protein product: CASSITSGGLETQYF.

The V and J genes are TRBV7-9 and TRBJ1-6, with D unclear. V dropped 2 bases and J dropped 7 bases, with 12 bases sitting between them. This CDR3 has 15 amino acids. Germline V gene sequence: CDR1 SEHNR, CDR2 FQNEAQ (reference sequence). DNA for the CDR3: TGTGCCAGCAGCTTACTCGCGGCGAGGAATTCACCCCTCCACTTT. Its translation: CASSLLAARNSPLHF.

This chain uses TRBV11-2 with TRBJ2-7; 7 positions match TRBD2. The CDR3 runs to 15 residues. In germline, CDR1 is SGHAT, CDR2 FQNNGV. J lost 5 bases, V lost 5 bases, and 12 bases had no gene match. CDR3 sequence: CASSRFRASGNEQYF. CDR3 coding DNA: TGTGCCAGCAGCCGTTTTAGGGCTAGCGGTAACGAGCAGTACTTC.

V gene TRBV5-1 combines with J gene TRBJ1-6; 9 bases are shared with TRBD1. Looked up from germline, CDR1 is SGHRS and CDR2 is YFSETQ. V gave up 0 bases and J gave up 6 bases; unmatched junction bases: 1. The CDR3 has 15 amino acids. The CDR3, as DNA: TGCGCCAGCAGCTTGGGGACAGGGGCTAATTCACCCCTCCACTTT. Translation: CASSLGTGANSPLHF. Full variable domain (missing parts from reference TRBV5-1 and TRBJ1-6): KAGVTQTPRYLIKTRGQQVTLSCSPISGHRSVSWYQQTPGQGLQFLFEYFSETQRNKGNFPGRFSGRQFSNSRSEMNVSTLELGDSALYLCASSLGTGANSPLHFGNGTRLTVT.

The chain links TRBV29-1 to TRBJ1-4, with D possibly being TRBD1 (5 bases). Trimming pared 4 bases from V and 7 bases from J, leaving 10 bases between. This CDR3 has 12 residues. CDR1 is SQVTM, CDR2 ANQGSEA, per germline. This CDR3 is CSVATQGEKLFF. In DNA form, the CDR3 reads TGCAGCGTTGCCACTCAGGGTGAAAAACTGTTTTTT.

CDR3 residues: CASSTDITYSNQPQHF. CDR3 DNA: TGTGCCAGTAGTACTGACATAACCTATAGCAATCAGCCCCAGCATTTT. V is TRBV19 and J is TRBJ1-5; D remains unclear. The CDR3 is made up of 16 amino acids. Germline V CDR1 and CDR2: LNHDA, SQIVND (reference sequence). The V gene lost 4 bases and the J gene lost 0 bases, with 13 bases spanning the gap. Full variable domain (remainder filled in from reference TRBV19 and TRBJ1-5): DGGITQSPKYLFRKEGQNVTLSCEQNLNHDAMYWYRQDPGQGLRLIYYSQIVNDFQKGDIAEGYSVSREKKESFPLTVTSAQKNPTAFYLCASSTDITYSNQPQHFGDGTRLSIL.

CDR3 nucleotides: TGCGCCACTAAGGGCGTACGTACAGATACGCAGTATTTT. This encodes CATKGVRTDTQYF. The genes are TRBV5-1 and TRBJ2-3; D is unclear. From germline, CDR1 is SGHRS and CDR2 YFSETQ. The CDR3 covers 13 residues. The V end was cut by 9 bases, the J end by 3 bases, with 14 bases between.

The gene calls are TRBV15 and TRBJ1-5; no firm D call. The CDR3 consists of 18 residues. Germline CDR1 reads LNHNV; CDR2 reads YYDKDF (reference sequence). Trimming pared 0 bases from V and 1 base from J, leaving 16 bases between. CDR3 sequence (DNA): TGTGCCACCAGCAGAGATGGGGTAGGCAGCGCCAGCAATCAGCCCCAGCATTTT. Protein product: CATSRDGVGSASNQPQHF. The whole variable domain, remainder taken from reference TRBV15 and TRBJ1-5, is DAMVIQNPRYQVTQFGKPVTLSCSQTLNHNVMYWYQQKSSQAPKLLFHYYDKDFNNEADTPDNFQSRRPNTSFCFLDIRSPGLGDTAMYLCATSRDGVGSASNQPQHFGDGTRLSIL.

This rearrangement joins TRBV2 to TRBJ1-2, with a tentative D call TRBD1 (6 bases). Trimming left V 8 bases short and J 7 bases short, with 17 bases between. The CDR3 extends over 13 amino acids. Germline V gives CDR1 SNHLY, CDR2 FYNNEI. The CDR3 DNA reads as TGTGCCAGCGGAACAGGGAGTAGGGGTGGCTACACCTTC. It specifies CASGTGSRGGYTF.

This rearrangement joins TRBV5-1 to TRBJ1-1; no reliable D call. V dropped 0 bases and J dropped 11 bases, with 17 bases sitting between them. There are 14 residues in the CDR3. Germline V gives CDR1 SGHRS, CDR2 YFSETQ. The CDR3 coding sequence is TGCGCCAGCAGCTTGGAATACGGCCCCCCTGGGGCTTTCTTT. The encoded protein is CASSLEYGPPGAFF.

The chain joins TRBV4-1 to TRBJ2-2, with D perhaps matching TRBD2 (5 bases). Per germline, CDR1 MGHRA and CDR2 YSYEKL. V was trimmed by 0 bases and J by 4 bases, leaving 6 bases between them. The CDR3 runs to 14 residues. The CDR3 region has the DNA TGCGCCAGCAGCCAAGACGGACTCACCGGGGAGCTGTTTTTT. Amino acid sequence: CASSQDGLTGELFF.

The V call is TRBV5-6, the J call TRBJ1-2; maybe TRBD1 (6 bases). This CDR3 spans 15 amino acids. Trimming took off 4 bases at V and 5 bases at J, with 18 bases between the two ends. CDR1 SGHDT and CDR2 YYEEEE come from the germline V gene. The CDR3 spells CASSPGPQGWYGYTF. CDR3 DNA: TGTGCCAGCAGCCCTGGACCTCAGGGGTGGTATGGCTACACCTTC.

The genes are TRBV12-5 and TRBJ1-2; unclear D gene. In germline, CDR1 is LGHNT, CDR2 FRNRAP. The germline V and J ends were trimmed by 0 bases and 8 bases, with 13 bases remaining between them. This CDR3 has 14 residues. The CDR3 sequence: CASGLVAAGKGYTF. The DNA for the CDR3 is TGTGCTAGTGGTTTGGTAGCTGCCGGGAAGGGCTACACCTTC.

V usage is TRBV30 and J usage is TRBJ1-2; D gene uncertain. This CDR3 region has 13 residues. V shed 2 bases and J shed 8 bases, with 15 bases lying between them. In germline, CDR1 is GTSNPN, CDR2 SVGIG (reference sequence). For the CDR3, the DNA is TGTGCCTGGAGTCTAGGCCCGGCAGGAGGCTACACCTTC. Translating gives CAWSLGPAGGYTF.

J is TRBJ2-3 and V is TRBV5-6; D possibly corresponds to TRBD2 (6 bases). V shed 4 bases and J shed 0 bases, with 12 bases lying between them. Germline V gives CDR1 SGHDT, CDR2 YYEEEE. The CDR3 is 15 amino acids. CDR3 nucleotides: TGTGCCAGCAGCGCCACCGGGACTAGCACAGATACGCAGTATTTT. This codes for CASSATGTSTDTQYF.

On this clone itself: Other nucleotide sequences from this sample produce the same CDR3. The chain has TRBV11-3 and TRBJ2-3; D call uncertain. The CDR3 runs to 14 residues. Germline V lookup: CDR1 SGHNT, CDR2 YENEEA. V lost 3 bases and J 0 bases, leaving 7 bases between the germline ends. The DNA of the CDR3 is TGTGCCAGCAGCTTGGGTCGGAGCACAGATACGCAGTATTTT. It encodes CASSLGRSTDTQYF.

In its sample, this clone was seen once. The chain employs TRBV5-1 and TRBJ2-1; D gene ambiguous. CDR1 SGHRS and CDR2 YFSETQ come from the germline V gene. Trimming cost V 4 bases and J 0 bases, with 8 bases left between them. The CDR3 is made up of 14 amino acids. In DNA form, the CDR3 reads TGCGCCAGCAGCGGGTGGGGCTCCTACAATGAGCAGTTCTTC. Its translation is CASSGWGSYNEQFF.

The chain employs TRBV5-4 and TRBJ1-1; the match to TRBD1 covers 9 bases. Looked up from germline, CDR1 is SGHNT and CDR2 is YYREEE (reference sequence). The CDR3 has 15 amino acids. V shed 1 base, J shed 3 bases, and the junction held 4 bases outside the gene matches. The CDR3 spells CASSLLRTGDTEAFF. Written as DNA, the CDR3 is TGTGCCAGCAGCTTGTTGAGGACAGGGGACACTGAAGCTTTCTTT.

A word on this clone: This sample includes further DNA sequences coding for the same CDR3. The CDR3 DNA follows: TGTGCCAGCAGTCACAGGGAGCGTAACTATGGCTACACCTTC. This codes for CASSHRERNYGYTF. The chain links TRBV6-2 or TRBV6-3 to TRBJ1-2, with D possibly TRBD1 on 6 matching bases. The CDR3 extends over 14 amino acids. Per germline, CDR1 MNHEY and CDR2 SVGEGT. Between the trimmed V and J ends, which lost 5 bases and 1 base, there was a span of 11 bases.

This CDR3 is CASSYSGPGELFF. In DNA form, the CDR3 reads TGTGCCAGCAGTTATTCGGGGCCCGGGGAGCTGTTTTTT. V and J are TRBV6-5 and TRBJ2-2; D possibly uses TRBD1 or TRBD2 (5 bases each). Trimming took 3 bases from V and 6 from J, leaving 8 bases between them. This CDR3 has 13 amino acids. The germline CDR1 and CDR2 sequences are MNHEY and SVGAGI.